Below are 27 T cell receptor beta chains sequenced from a single sample in a study of OX40 agonist ivuxolimab in advanced cancers. Some clones are missing from TCRdb's copy, which holds only in-frame ones; the method was immunoSEQ multiplex PCR. The sample shows some 69,000 clones, 85% to 90% of them seen only once. The source was CD4+ or CD8+ T cells sorted from blood, collected in a trial of the OX40 agonist ivuxolimab. The receptors stem from an adult with an advanced solid tumor such as melanoma, head and neck, liver or kidney cancer.

The gene calls are TRBV19 and TRBJ2-2; either TRBD1 or TRBD2 may supply D (5 bases each). The CDR3 loop spans 14 amino acids. CDR1 LNHDA and CDR2 SQIVND come from the germline V gene (reference sequence). The ends were cut back, 4 bases at V and 7 bases at J, with 13 bases in the middle. CDR3 loop: CASSRLGTGGELFF. The CDR3 region has the DNA TGTGCCAGTAGTAGACTCGGGACGGGCGGGGAGCTGTTTTTT.

This clone was counted a single time. This sequence joins TRBV6-5 and TRBJ2-1; D uncertain. The V gene lost 8 bases and the J gene lost 0 bases, with 11 bases spanning the gap. CDR3 length: 14 residues. From germline, CDR1 is MNHEY and CDR2 SVGAGI. CDR3 DNA: TGTGCCAGCCGTGGCGCAAGCTCCTACAATGAGCAGTTCTTC. Its translation: CASRGASSYNEQFF.

There are a few counts of this clone. The V call is TRBV28, the J call TRBJ1-2; 7 positions agree with TRBD1. Germline trimming cut 5 bases from V and 4 bases from J; bases unmatched to any gene: 10. Germline V lookup: CDR1 MDHEN, CDR2 SYDVKM. The length of the CDR3 is 15 residues. CDR3 sequence: CASSPPEDRTYGYTF. Here the CDR3 DNA reads TGTGCCAGCAGTCCACCCGAGGACAGGACCTATGGCTACACCTTC.

The V gene is TRBV2, the J gene TRBJ2-1, with D possibly being TRBD1 or TRBD2 (5 bases each). CDR3 length equals 15 residues. Per germline, CDR1 SNHLY and CDR2 FYNNEI. Trimming removed 5 bases from V and 7 bases from J, with 18 bases in between. The CDR3 DNA follows: TGTGCCAGCAGTTCGCCGGGGCTGGCTACAAATGAGCAGTTCTTC. Protein product: CASSSPGLATNEQFF.

This rearrangement joins TRBV2 to TRBJ2-2, with a weak D call TRBD2 (6 bases). CDR3 length: 13 residues. Trimming stripped 5 bases from V and 5 bases from J, with 9 bases between. The germline gives CDR1 SNHLY, CDR2 FYNNEI. The CDR3 here is CASSRETTGELFF. DNA of the CDR3: TGTGCCAGCAGTCGGGAGACTACCGGGGAGCTGTTTTTT.

The chain employs TRBV5-1 and TRBJ2-3, with D maybe TRBD2 (6 bases). CDR3 length: 14 amino acids. Germline assignment: CDR1 SGHRS and CDR2 YFSETQ. V was shortened by 2 bases and J by 1 base, with 8 bases between the two germline ends. The CDR3 is CASSFIAGTDTQYF. As DNA, the CDR3 is TGCGCCAGCAGCTTCATAGCGGGCACAGATACGCAGTATTTT.

This clone showed up just once. V and J are TRBV30 and TRBJ1-2; TRBD1 is a possible D gene (6 bases). The CDR3 has 13 amino acids. Germline V CDR1 and CDR2: GTSNPN, SVGIG (reference sequence). The V gene lost 4 bases and the J gene lost 3 bases, with 12 bases spanning the gap. The CDR3 here is CAWKLGHDYGYTF. CDR3 bases: TGTGCCTGGAAGCTGGGACATGACTATGGCTACACCTTC. The complete variable domain, with remaining parts taken from reference TRBV30 and TRBJ1-2, reads SQTIHQWPATLVQPVGSPLSLECTVEGTSNPNLYWYRQAAGRGLQLLFYSVGIGQISSEVPQNLSASRPQDRQFILSSKKLLLSDSGFYLCAWKLGHDYGYTFGSGTRLTVV.

For this clone: Its ends do not fully match the called genes, so a read error is possible. The chain combines TRBV6-1 with TRBJ2-1; D is uncertain. This CDR3 is built from 11 residues. Per germline, CDR1 MNHNS and CDR2 SASEGT. DNA for the CDR3: TGTGCCAGCACCTGGCAGGCTGAGCGGTTCTTC. It is translated as CASTWQAERFF.

The chain joins TRBV10-2 to TRBJ1-1; no definite D call. The CDR3 is made up of 15 amino acids. Germline V lookup: CDR1 WSHSY, CDR2 SAAADI. Trimming shortened V by 10 bases and J by 2 bases, and 20 bases separated the two germline ends. The CDR3 region is CATTGRGFGNTEAFF. The CDR3 coding sequence is TGCGCCACCACCGGACGGGGTTTTGGAAACACTGAAGCTTTCTTT.

This sequence joins TRBV28 and TRBJ2-3; D unclear. Germline CDR1 MDHEN, CDR2 SYDVKM. Trimming stripped 3 bases from V and 3 bases from J, with 4 bases between. The CDR3 runs 12 residues. The CDR3 region is CASSLTTDTQYF. Here the CDR3 DNA reads TGTGCCAGCAGTTTGACGACAGATACGCAGTATTTT.

This sequence joins TRBV11-2 and TRBJ2-5; D call uncertain. The germline CDR1 and CDR2 sequences are SGHAT and FQNNGV. The CDR3 has 12 residues. V lost 1 base to trimming and J lost 10 bases, with 10 bases between them. This chain's CDR3 is CASSLGPLSQYF. CDR3 coding DNA: TGTGCCAGCAGCTTAGGCCCCTTGAGCCAGTACTTC.

This chain uses TRBV9 with TRBJ2-7; D might be TRBD1 (5 bases). The V and J ends lost 4 bases and 5 bases respectively, with 22 bases between them. The CDR3 totals 16 residues. CDR1 and CDR2 (germline): SGDLS, YYNGEE. The CDR3 is CASSPKGQGLRDEQYF. CDR3 sequence (DNA): TGTGCCAGCAGCCCCAAAGGTCAGGGCCTTCGGGACGAGCAGTACTTC.

V usage is TRBV28 and J usage is TRBJ1-5, with 9 bases that match TRBD1. The length of the CDR3 is 12 residues. Germline V gene sequence: CDR1 MDHEN, CDR2 SYDVKM. Unmatched junction bases numbered 9, after V lost 5 bases and J lost 16 bases. The DNA for the CDR3 is TGTGCCAGCAGTGAGTTGACAGGGGGGCATCATTTT. Translation gives CASSELTGGHHF.

The rearrangement links TRBV7-9 to TRBJ1-1, with D possibly matching TRBD1 (5 bases). There are 17 residues in the CDR3. Deletions cut 5 bases from V and 1 base from J, with 20 bases between. Germline CDR1 SEHNR, CDR2 FQNEAQ (reference sequence). The CDR3 DNA reads TGTGCCAGCAGCCGCAGGGAGGGATTTAGGGAGAACACTGAAGCTTTCTTT. This encodes CASSRREGFRENTEAFF.

The chain uses TRBV9 and TRBJ2-1; 7 positions match TRBD2. CDR3 length equals 15 residues. Unmatched junction bases numbered 2, after V lost 0 bases and J lost 2 bases. The V gene's germline CDR1 is SGDLS and CDR2 YYNGEE. The DNA of the CDR3 is TGTGCCAGCAGCGTAGACGGGAGGACCTACAATGAGCAGTTCTTC. Translating it yields CASSVDGRTYNEQFF.

The chain combines TRBV11-2 with TRBJ1-3, with no clear D. V was shortened by 5 bases and J by 2 bases, with 13 bases between the two germline ends. CDR3 length: 15 amino acids. Germline values: CDR1 SGHAT, CDR2 FQNNGV. CDR3: CASSRISRAGNTIYF. DNA for the CDR3: TGTGCCAGCAGCCGAATCAGTAGAGCTGGAAACACCATATATTTT.

There are a few counts of this clone. The chain links TRBV15 to TRBJ2-3; 7 positions match TRBD2. CDR1 is LNHNV and CDR2 is YYDKDF in the germline V gene (reference sequence). The CDR3 has 16 residues. The ends lost 3 bases at V and 5 bases at J; junction bases unmatched: 11. The CDR3 DNA is TGTGCCACCAGCAGGTACCTAGCGGTCACCCTAGATACGCAGTATTTT. It encodes CATSRYLAVTLDTQYF.

The DNA of the CDR3 is TGTGCCAGCAGTTACCCCACTGCAGCGAGGAGTTATGGCTACACCTTC. Its protein is CASSYPTAARSYGYTF. This chain uses TRBV6-6 with TRBJ1-2; D call uncertain. V lost 2 bases and J 5 bases, leaving 18 bases between the germline ends. This CDR3 has 16 amino acids. Germline V gives CDR1 MNHNY, CDR2 SVGAGI (reference sequence).

The chain carries TRBV5-6 and TRBJ2-3; 12 positions agree with TRBD2. Germline V gene sequence: CDR1 SGHDT, CDR2 YYEEEE. Losses at the gene ends were 0 bases for V and 9 bases for J; bases not matched to a gene: 11. CDR3 length: 17 residues. In DNA, the CDR3 is TGTGCCAGCAGCTTGGCCGAGACTAGCGGGAGACCATGGACGCAGTATTTT. It codes for CASSLAETSGRPWTQYF.

The chain employs TRBV7-2 and TRBJ1-1; no clear D gene. From germline, CDR1 is SGHTA and CDR2 FQGNSA. The CDR3 runs 13 residues. V was clipped by 4 bases and J by 7 bases, with 13 bases between them. Here the CDR3 DNA reads TGTGCCAGCAGCTCGATTGACGGGATTGAAGCTTTCTTT. This translates into CASSSIDGIEAFF.

This chain joins TRBV6-1 and TRBJ2-7; 10 bases match TRBD1. The germline CDR1 and CDR2 sequences are MNHNS and SASEGT. The CDR3 spans 15 residues. With 6 bases clipped from V and 2 bases from J, the junction kept 7 bases outside the gene matches. This chain's CDR3 is CASSRDRGKAYEQYF. CDR3 bases: TGTGCCAGCAGCCGGGACAGGGGAAAAGCCTACGAGCAGTACTTC.

The chain joins TRBV7-9 to TRBJ2-4; TRBD1 matches 9 bases. This CDR3 is 15 amino acids long. CDR1 is SEHNR, CDR2 FQNEAQ, per germline (reference sequence). V was clipped by 4 bases and J by 7 bases; unmatched bases: 8. The CDR3 bases are TGTGCCAGCAGCTCGGGGACAGGGCGGTCCAACATTCAGTACTTC. Its translation: CASSSGTGRSNIQYF.

This clone was observed a handful of times. This sequence joins TRBV6-1 and TRBJ2-2; 14 positions match TRBD2. The CDR3 is 18 amino acids. The germline V gene has CDR1 MNHNS and CDR2 SASEGT. The ends lost 3 bases at V and 4 bases at J; junction bases unmatched: 7. The CDR3 DNA sequence: TGTGCCAGCAGTGACCCGCGGACTAGCGGGAGGACCACCGGGGAGCTGTTTTTT. Encoded protein: CASSDPRTSGRTTGELFF.

The V and J genes are TRBV9 and TRBJ2-5, with TRBD2 matching 10 bases. After removal of 4 bases from V and 3 bases from J, the junction contained 3 bases not matched to a gene. Germline V CDR1 and CDR2: SGDLS, YYNGEE. This CDR3 has 14 residues. In DNA, the CDR3 is TGTGCCAGCAGCTCTGGACTAGCGGAAGAGACCCAGTACTTC. This sequence encodes CASSSGLAEETQYF.

The gene calls are TRBV6-1 and TRBJ2-3, with D perhaps TRBD2 (6 bases). This CDR3 is built from 16 residues. The germline CDR1 and CDR2 sequences are MNHNS and SASEGT. V was cut by 3 bases and J by 2 bases, with 15 bases left in between. The CDR3 region is CASSEGGGLITDTQYF. The CDR3 DNA sequence: TGTGCCAGCAGTGAGGGAGGAGGGCTAATCACAGATACGCAGTATTTT.

V usage is TRBV7-9 and J usage is TRBJ2-3; D possibly uses TRBD1 or TRBD2 (5 bases each). The CDR3 spans 14 residues. Trimming cost V 5 bases and J 0 bases, with 9 bases left between them. CDR1 and CDR2 (germline): SEHNR, FQNEAQ (reference sequence). The CDR3 region has the DNA TGTGCCAGCAGCCCAGAGGGGAGCACAGATACGCAGTATTTT. As protein: CASSPEGSTDTQYF. Full variable domain (missing parts from reference TRBV7-9 and TRBJ2-3): DTGVSQNPRHKITKRGQNVTFRCDPISEHNRLYWYRQTLGQGPEFLTYFQNEAQLEKSRLLSDRFSAERPKGSFSTLEIQRTEQGDSAMYLCASSPEGSTDTQYFGPGTRLTVL.

The V and J genes are TRBV28 and TRBJ1-5; D unresolved. The CDR3 consists of 13 residues. Per germline, CDR1 MDHEN and CDR2 SYDVKM. V was pared by 4 bases and J by 1 base, with 5 bases between. Written as DNA, the CDR3 is TGTGCCAGCAGTTCCTACAGCAATCAGCCCCAGCATTTT. It codes for CASSSYSNQPQHF.